This section outlines one T cell receptor beta chain sequence together with its context. What it binds is not known. UMIs bearing a 6-nucleotide sample barcode were added through template switching. TCRdb re-called the 5' RACE reads and gives one entry per CDR3 protein, without DNA. This table holds 440,000 or so distinct CDR3 sequences. This sample was taken from a study of monozygotic twins with inflammatory bowel disease. Overall study results and limits: Clonotype sharing was lower in IBD patients than healthy twins, most markedly with disease activity. The inverse Simpson measure of TCRbeta diversity was lower in IBD patients than in healthy co-twins.

CDR3 length: 16 amino acids. Germline V gene sequence: CDR1 LGHDT, CDR2 YNNKEL (reference sequence). With no T cell sorting beforehand, total RNA was isolated from whole blood. Sequenced: blood. The genes are TRBV3-1 and TRBJ1-2. The receptor comes from a human donor with ulcerative colitis or Crohn's disease, or a healthy co-twin of an affected twin (not recorded which). The CDR3 is CASSQDPHSTNYGYTF.